This T cell receptor beta chain came from a study of T cells in localized non-small cell lung cancer. Method: immunoSEQ multiplex PCR; TCRdb's copy keeps in-frame clones and lacks some. This sample carries under 9,500 clones, about 90% of them seen once, and the ten largest clones take approximately 7.5%. Germline lookup yields CDR1 MGHDK and CDR2 SYGVNS. Deletions cut 4 bases from V and 3 bases from J, with 9 bases between. The CDR3 is 13 residues long. This receptor was identified in a woman aged 35-75 years with stage I squamous cell lung carcinoma. The chain employs TRBV25-1 and TRBJ1-2, with D hard to call. This sample comprised peripheral blood, obtained before any cancer treatment. The CDR3 DNA reads TGTGCCAGCAGTGTTTCCATAGACTATGGCTACACCTTC. This encodes CASSVSIDYGYTF.